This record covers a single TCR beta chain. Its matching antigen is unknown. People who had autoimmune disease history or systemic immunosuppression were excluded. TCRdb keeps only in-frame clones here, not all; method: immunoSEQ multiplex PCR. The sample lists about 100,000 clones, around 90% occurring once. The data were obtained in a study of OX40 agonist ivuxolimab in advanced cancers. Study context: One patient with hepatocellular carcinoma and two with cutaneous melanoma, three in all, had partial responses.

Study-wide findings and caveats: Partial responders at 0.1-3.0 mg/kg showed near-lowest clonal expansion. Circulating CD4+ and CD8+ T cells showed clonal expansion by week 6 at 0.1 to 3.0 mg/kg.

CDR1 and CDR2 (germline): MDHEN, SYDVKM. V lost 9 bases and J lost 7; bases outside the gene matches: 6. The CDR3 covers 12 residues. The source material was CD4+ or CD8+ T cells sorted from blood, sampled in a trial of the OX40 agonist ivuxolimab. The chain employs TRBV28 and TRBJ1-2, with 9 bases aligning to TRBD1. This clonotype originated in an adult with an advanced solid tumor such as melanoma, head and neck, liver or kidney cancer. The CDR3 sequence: CASSGQGIGYTF. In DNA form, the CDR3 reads TGTGCCAGTTCGGGACAGGGAATTGGCTACACCTTC.